The source of this TCR beta chain is a study of T cells in Graves' hyperthyroidism and ophthalmopathy. The overall study: Any treatment followed the collection of peripheral blood at initial diagnosis. Whole-study results and caveats: Ophthalmopathy was separated from stable hyperthyroidism by a 13 V-J model.

Amplification targeted TCR beta CDR3 regions from RNA transcripts. Initially, a first-round RT-PCR of the TCR CDR3 employed the HTBI primer set. MiXCR, run by TCRdb on the multiplex PCR reads, gives a single entry per CDR3 protein. The sample lists hundreds of thousands of distinct CDR3 sequences, 38% occurring once. This clonotype was counted between two and nine times. Antigen unknown. Patients aged 18 to 65 had newly diagnosed hyperthyroidism lasting under 2 months. Thyroid ultrasound, orbital computed tomography, clinical symptoms, and serum thyroxine and TRAb underpinned diagnoses. Sequencing was done on a sample of blood. This receptor was obtained from a man aged 18-30 years with Graves' hyperthyroidism.

CDR3 DNA: TGTGCCAGCAGCTTAAAAGGAGCCCCTTCCTACAATGAGCAGTTCTTC. This encodes CASSLKGAPSYNEQFF. The chain carries TRBV7-3 and TRBJ2-1; D call uncertain. V was trimmed by 1 base and J by 1 base, leaving 11 bases between them. CDR3 length equals 16 residues. Germline values: CDR1 SGHTA, CDR2 FQGTGA.